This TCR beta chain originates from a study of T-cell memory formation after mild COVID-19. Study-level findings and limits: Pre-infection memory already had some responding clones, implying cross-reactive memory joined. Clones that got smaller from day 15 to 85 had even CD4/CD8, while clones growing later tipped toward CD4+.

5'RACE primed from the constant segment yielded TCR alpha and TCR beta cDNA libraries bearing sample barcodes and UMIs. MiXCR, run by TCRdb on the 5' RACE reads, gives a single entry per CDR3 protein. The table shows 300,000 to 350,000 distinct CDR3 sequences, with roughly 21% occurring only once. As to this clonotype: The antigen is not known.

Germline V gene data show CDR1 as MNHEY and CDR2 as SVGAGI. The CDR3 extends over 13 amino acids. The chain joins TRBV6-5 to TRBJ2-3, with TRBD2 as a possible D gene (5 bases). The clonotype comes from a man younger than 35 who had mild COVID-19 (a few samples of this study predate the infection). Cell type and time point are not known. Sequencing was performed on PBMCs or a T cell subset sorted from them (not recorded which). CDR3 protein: CVIRDGGTDTQYF. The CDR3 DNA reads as TGTGTCATCCGAGACGGGGGCACAGATACGCAGTATTTT.